This T cell receptor (beta chain) was retrieved from a study of shared clonotypes between healthy human individuals. Whole-study context: The donor pool was made up of a couple of women and a few men aged 18 to 49.

CDR1 is LNHDA, CDR2 SQIVND, per germline (reference sequence). V dropped 4 bases and J dropped 0 bases, with 10 bases sitting between them. CDR3 length equals 14 residues. The test was conducted at deep level. Sequenced by immunoSEQ multiplex PCR; TCRdb stores in-frame clones only, minus some. This sample has millions of clones, with roughly 94% found just once. The chain employs TRBV19 and TRBJ2-7; D gene unclear. The clonotype comes from a man aged 18 to 29 in good health. The sample was naive CD4+ T cells sorted from blood. Subset here: CD45RA+ positively selected. CDR3 DNA sequence: TGTGCCAGTAGTAGGACGCGGACCTCCTACGAGCAGTACTTC. Translated, it gives CASSRTRTSYEQYF.